Here is one T cell receptor beta chain with its context. The antigen is unknown. These data belong to a study of cytomegalovirus exposure and HLA in healthy donors. Whole-study context: A prior analysis found fewer than 120 million unique TCR beta sequences from 150 million to 200 million T cells.

Study observations and caveats: Later on, analysis showed that most CMV-associated TCR beta chains appeared to be HLA-restricted. Common viral pathogens seemed, in a later analysis, to connect with several of the most significant clusters. Per published accounts, TCR beta sequences correctly predicted the HLA-A and HLA-B alleles of most subjects.

Trimming at V came to 3 bases and at J to 3 bases, leaving 3 bases not matched to a gene. Germline CDR1 and CDR2: MNHEY and SVGAGI. The CDR3 runs to 14 residues. The study ran its PCR with 60 Vbeta and 13 Jbeta primers. Sequencing used immunoSEQ multiplex PCR; TCRdb keeps in-frame clones, though not all of them. The table shows hundreds of thousands of clones, with 70% to 90% occurring only once. The V and J genes are TRBV6-5 and TRBJ2-3, with 7 positions matching TRBD1. The sequence was collected from a girl under 10 years old in good health and CMV-seronegative. Source material: PBMCs. CDR3 bases: TGTGCCAGCAGTTATGACAGGGTAACAGATACGCAGTATTTT. It translates to CASSYDRVTDTQYF.